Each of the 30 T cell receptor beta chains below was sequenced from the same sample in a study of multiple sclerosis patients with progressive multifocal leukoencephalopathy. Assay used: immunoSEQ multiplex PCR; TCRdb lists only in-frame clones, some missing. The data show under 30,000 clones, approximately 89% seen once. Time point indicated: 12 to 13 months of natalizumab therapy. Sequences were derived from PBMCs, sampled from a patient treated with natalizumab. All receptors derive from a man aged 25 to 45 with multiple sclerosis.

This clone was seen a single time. The CDR3 spells CASSEARGWGNQPQHF. CDR3 DNA: TGTGCCAGCAGTGAAGCGCGTGGGTGGGGGAATCAGCCCCAGCATTTT. The chain recombines TRBV2 with TRBJ1-5; weak D call: TRBD1 (5 bases). In germline, CDR1 is SNHLY, CDR2 FYNNEI. The CDR3 is 16 amino acids. Deletions cut 0 bases from V and 4 bases from J, with 13 bases between.

CDR3 sequence: CASSFNRGPRETQYF. As DNA, the CDR3 is TGTGCCAGCAGTTTCAACAGGGGGCCGAGGGAGACCCAGTACTTC. The chain joins TRBV6-5 to TRBJ2-5; 9 nucleotides match TRBD1. The CDR3 spans 15 residues. V shed 4 bases and J 5 bases; nucleotides not matched to a gene: 8. The germline V gene encodes CDR1 MNHEY and CDR2 SVGAGI.

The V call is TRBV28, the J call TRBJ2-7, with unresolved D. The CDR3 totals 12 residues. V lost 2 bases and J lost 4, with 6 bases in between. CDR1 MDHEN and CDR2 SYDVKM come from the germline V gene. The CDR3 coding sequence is TGTGCCAGCAGTTTAGCTGTATACGAGCAGTACTTC. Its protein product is CASSLAVYEQYF.

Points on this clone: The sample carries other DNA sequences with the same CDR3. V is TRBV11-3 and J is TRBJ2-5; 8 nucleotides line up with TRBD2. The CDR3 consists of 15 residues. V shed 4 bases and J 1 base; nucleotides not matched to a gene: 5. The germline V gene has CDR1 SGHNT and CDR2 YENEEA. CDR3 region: CASSSGTSGQETQYF. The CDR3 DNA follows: TGTGCCAGCAGCTCCGGAACTAGCGGCCAAGAGACCCAGTACTTC.

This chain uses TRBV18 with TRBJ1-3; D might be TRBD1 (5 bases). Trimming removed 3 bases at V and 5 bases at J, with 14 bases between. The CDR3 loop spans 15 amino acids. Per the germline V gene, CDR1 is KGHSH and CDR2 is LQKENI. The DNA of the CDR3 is TGTGCCAGCTCACCGGGGCAGGGCGGAAGAAACACCATATATTTT. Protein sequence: CASSPGQGGRNTIYF.

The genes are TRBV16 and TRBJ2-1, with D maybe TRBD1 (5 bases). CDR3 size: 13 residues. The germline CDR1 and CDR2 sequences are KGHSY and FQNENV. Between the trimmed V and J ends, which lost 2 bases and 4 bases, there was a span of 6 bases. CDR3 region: CASSQDRYNEQFF. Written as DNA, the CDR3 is TGTGCCAGCAGCCAAGACAGATACAATGAGCAGTTCTTC.

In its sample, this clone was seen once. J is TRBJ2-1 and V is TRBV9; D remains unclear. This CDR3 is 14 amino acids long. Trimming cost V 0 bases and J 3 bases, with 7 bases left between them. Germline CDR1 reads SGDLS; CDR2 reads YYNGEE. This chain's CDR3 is CASSVGWGYNEQFF. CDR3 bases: TGTGCCAGCAGCGTAGGATGGGGCTACAATGAGCAGTTCTTC.

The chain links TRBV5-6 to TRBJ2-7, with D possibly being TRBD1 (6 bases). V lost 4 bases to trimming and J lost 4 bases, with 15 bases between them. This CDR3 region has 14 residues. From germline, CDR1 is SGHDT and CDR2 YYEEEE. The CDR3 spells CASSADVQGYEQYV. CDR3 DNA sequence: TGTGCCAGCAGCGCCGACGTACAGGGTTACGAGCAGTACGTC.

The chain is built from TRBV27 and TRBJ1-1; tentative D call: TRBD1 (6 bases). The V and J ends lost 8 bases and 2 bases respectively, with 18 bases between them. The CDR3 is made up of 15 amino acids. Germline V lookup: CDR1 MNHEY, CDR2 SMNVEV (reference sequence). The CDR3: CASQPRTARNTEAFF. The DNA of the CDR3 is TGTGCCAGCCAACCTAGGACAGCCCGAAACACTGAAGCTTTCTTT.

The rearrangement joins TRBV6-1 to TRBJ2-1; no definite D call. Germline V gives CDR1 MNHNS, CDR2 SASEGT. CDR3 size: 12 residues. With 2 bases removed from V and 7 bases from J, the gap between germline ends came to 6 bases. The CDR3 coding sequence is TGTGCCAGCAGTGAAAACAGAAATGAGCAGTTCTTC. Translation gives CASSENRNEQFF.

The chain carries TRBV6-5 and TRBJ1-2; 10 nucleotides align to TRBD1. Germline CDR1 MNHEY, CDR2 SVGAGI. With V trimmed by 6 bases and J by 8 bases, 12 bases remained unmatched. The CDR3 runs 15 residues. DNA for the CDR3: TGTGCCAGCAGCCCGACCCCCGGGACAGGGGTAGGCTACACCTTC. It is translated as CASSPTPGTGVGYTF.

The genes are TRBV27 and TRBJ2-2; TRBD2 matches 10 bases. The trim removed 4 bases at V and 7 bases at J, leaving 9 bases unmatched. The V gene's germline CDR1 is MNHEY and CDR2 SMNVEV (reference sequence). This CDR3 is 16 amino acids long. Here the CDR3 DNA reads TGTGCCAGCAGTTCAAGAGCGGGAGGGCCTTTCGGGGAGCTGTTTTTT. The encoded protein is CASSSRAGGPFGELFF.

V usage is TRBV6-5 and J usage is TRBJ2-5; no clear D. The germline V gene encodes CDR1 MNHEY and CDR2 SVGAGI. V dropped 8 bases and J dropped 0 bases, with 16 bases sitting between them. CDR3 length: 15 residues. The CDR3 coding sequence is TGTGCCAGCTCACCGATATGGCGGAACCAAGAGACCCAGTACTTC. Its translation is CASSPIWRNQETQYF.

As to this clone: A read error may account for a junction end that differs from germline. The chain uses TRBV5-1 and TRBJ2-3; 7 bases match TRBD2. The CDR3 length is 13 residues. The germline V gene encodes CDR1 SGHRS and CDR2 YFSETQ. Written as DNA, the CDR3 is TGCGCCAGCAGCTTGGCAGGTAGGCGGGAGTTGGATTTT. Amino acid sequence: CASSLAGRRELDF.

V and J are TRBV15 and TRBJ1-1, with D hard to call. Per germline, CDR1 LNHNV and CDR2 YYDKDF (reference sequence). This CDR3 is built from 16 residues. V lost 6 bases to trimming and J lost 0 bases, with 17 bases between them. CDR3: CATSPSSSGMNTEAFF. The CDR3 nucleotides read TGTGCCACCAGTCCCTCCTCTTCGGGTATGAACACTGAAGCTTTCTTT.

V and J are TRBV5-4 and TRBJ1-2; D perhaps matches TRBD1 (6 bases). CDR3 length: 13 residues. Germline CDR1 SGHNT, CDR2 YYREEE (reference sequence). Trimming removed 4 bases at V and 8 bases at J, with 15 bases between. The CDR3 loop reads CASSLTQGYGYTF. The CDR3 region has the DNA TGTGCCAGCAGCCTAACCCAGGGGTACGGCTACACCTTC.

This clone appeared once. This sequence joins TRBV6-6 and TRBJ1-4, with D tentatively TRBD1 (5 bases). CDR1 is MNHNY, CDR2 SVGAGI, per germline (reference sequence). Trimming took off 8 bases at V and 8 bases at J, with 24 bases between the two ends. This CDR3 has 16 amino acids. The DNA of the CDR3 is TGTGCCAGCCGCCGGGGAACAGGACCCTTTGGGGAAAAACTGTTTTTT. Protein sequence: CASRRGTGPFGEKLFF.

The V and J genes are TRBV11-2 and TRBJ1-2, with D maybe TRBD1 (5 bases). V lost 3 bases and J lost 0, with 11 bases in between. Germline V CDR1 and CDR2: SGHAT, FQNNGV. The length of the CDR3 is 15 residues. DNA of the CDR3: TGTGCCAGCAGCTTGGGCGGGACGGCTAACTATGGCTACACCTTC. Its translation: CASSLGGTANYGYTF.

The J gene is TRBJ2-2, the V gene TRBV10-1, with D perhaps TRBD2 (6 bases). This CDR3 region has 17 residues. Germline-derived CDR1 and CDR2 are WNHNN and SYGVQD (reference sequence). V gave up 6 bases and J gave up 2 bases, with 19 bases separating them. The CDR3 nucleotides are TGCGCCAGCAGCAGCCGGGACCTTAGCGGAAACACCGGGGAGCTGTTTTTT. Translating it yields CASSSRDLSGNTGELFF.

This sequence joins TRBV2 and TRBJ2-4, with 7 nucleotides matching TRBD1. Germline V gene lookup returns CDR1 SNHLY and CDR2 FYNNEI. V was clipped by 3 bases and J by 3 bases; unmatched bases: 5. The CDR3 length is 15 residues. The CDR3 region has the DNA TGTGCCAGCAGTGACAAGGGGGCGGGCAAAAACATTCAGTACTTC. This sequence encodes CASSDKGAGKNIQYF.

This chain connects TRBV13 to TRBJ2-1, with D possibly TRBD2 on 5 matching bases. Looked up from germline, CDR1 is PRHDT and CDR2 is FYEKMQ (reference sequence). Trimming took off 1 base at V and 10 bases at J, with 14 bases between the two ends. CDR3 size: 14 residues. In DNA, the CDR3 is TGTGCCAGCAGCTTAGATCGGGGTAGGAAGGAGCAGTTCTTC. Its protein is CASSLDRGRKEQFF.

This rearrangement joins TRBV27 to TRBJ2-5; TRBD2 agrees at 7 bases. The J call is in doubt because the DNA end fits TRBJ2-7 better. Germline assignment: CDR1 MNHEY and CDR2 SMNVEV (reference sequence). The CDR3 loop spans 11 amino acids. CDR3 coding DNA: TGTGCCAGCAGTTCGGGGGGCGAGCAGTACTTC. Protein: CASSSGGEQYF.

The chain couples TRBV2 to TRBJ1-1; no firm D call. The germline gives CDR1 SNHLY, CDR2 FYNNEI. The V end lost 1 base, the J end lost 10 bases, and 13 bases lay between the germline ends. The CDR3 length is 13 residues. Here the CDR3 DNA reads TGTGCCAGCAGTGAAGGGGGTCCGGTTGCAGCTTTCTTT. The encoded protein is CASSEGGPVAAFF.

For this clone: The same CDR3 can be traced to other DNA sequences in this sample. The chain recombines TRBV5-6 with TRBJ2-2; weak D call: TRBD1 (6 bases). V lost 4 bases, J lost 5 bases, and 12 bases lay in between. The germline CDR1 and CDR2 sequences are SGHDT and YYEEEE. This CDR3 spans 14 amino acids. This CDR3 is CASSPGQITGELFF. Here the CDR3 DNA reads TGTGCCAGCAGCCCCGGACAGATAACCGGGGAGCTGTTTTTT.

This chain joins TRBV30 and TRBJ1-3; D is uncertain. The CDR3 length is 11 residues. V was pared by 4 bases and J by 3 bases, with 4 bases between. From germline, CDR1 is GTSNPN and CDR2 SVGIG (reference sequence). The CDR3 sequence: CAWIRGNTIYF. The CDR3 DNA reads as TGTGCCTGGATCCGTGGAAACACCATATATTTT.

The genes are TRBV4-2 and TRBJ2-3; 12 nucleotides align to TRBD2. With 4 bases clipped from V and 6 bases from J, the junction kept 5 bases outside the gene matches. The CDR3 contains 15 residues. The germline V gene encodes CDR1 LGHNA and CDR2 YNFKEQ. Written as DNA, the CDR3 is TGTGCCAGCAGCCCCAGACTAGCGGGAGTCGATACGCAGTATTTT. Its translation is CASSPRLAGVDTQYF.

CDR3: CASSFRRYNEQFF. The CDR3 bases are TGTGCCAGCAGCTTCCGTAGGTACAATGAGCAGTTCTTC. The J gene is TRBJ2-1, the V gene TRBV5-8; D unresolved. The CDR3 loop spans 13 amino acids. Trimming took off 2 bases at V and 4 bases at J, with 7 bases between the two ends. CDR1 is SGHTS and CDR2 is YDEGEE in the germline V gene.

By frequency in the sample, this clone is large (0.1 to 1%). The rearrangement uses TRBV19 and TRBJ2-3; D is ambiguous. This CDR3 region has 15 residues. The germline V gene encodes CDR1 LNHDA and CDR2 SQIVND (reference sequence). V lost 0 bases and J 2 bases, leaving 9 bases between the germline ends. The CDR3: CASSIDPEYTDTQYF. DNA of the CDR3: TGTGCCAGTAGTATAGATCCAGAGTACACAGATACGCAGTATTTT. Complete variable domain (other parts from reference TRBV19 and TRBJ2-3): DGGITQSPKYLFRKEGQNVTLSCEQNLNHDAMYWYRQDPGQGLRLIYYSQIVNDFQKGDIAEGYSVSREKKESFPLTVTSAQKNPTAFYLCASSIDPEYTDTQYFGPGTRLTVL.

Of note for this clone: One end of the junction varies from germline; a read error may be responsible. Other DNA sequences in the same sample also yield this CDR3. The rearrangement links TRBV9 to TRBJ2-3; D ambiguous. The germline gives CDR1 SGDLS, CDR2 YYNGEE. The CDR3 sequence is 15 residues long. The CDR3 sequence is CASSLGRGSTDTQYF. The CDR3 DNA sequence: TGTGCCAGCAGCCTCGGGCGCGGTAGCACAGATACACAGTATTTT.

For the CDR3, the DNA is TGTGCCAGCAGGGTCGGACAGGCGTTCTACGAGCAGTACTTC. It codes for CASRVGQAFYEQYF. The chain links TRBV6-5 to TRBJ2-7, with 7 positions matching TRBD1. V shed 6 bases and J 3 bases; nucleotides not matched to a gene: 8. Germline V CDR1 and CDR2: MNHEY, SVGAGI. This CDR3 region has 14 residues.